Listed below are T cell receptor beta chains from one sample, sequenced in a study of blood T cell repertoires in COVID-19. Here immunoSEQ multiplex PCR was the method, and the copy in TCRdb shows in-frame clones only, minus some. The sample lists 160,000 or so clones, 80% to 90% occurring once. The specimen sequenced was peripheral blood. All receptors come from a man aged 55 to 69 with acute or convalescent COVID-19. The CDR3 runs from the conserved cysteine through the conserved F or W. A D gene is named only where the DNA matches it firmly. The size field is filled for only some rows; it gives once, few, many or a size class.

v_call	j_call	d_call	clone_size	cdr3_aa	cdr3_nt
TRBV5-6	TRBJ1-6	.	.	CASSFGRSPLHF	TGTGCCAGCAGCTTCGGGAGATCACCCCTCCACTTT
TRBV25-1	TRBJ1-1	.	.	CASSVNRNTEAFF	TGTGCCAGCAGTGTGAACAGGAACACTGAAGCTTTCTTT
TRBV19	TRBJ2-7	TRBD1	.	CASRKTGVYEQYF	TGTGCCAGTAGGAAGACAGGGGTCTACGAGCAGTACTTC
TRBV30	TRBJ2-7	TRBD1	.	CAYVPTGGKYEQYF	TGTGCCTACGTACCAACAGGGGGCAAGTACGAGCAGTACTTC
TRBV4-3	TRBJ1-5	.	.	CASSQQHGGGASNQPQHF	TGCGCCAGCAGCCAACAACATGGCGGGGGCGCCTCCAATCAGCCCCAGCATTTT
TRBV7-2	TRBJ2-1	TRBD2	once	CASSLEPKLAGGHNEQFF	TGTGCCAGCAGCTTAGAACCAAAACTAGCGGGGGGGCACAATGAGCAGTTCTTC
TRBV9	TRBJ1-1	TRBD1	.	CASSRTGDLTEAFF	TGTGCCAGCAGCCGGACAGGGGATCTCACTGAAGCTTTCTTT
TRBV5-1	TRBJ1-6	TRBD1	.	CASSWETGHNSPLHF	TGCGCCAGCAGCTGGGAGACAGGGCATAATTCACCCCTCCACTTT
TRBV9	TRBJ2-7	TRBD2	.	CASSVGSGGTYEQYF	TGTGCCAGCAGCGTAGGTAGCGGGGGGACCTACGAGCAGTACTTC
TRBV5-4	TRBJ1-4	.	.	CASSTAQEKLFF	TGTGCCAGCAGTACTGCTCAAGAAAAACTGTTTTTT
TRBV5-4	TRBJ1-2	.	.	CASSLLYGGVNNYGYTF	TGTGCCAGCAGCTTGCTGTACGGCGGGGTTAATAACTATGGCTACACCTTC
TRBV27	TRBJ2-2	.	.	CASSLGGAGTGELFF	TGTGCCAGCAGTTTAGGGGGGGCCGGGACCGGGGAGCTGTTTTTT
TRBV28	TRBJ2-2	TRBD1	.	CASSPHRGLVGELFF	TGTGCCAGCAGTCCTCACAGGGGGCTGGTCGGGGAGCTGTTTTTT
TRBV24-1	TRBJ2-4	TRBD1	.	CATSDTGTGINIQYF	TGTGCCACCAGTGACACCGGGACAGGGATAAACATTCAGTACTTC
TRBV9	TRBJ1-6	.	few	CASSVAGSYSYNSPLHF	TGTGCCAGCAGCGTAGCTGGTAGCTACTCCTATAATTCACCCCTCCACTTT
TRBV7-2	TRBJ1-2	.	.	CASSSMGKTAGYTF	TGTGCCAGCAGCTCAATGGGGAAGACAGCCGGCTACACCTTC
TRBV5-4	TRBJ2-3	TRBD2	.	CASSSGTSGGPTDTQYF	TGTGCCAGCAGCTCTGGGACTAGCGGGGGGCCCACAGATACGCAGTATTTT
TRBV15	TRBJ2-2	TRBD1	.	CATSRGQGAGTGELFF	TGTGCCACCAGCAGAGGACAGGGGGCAGGTACCGGGGAGCTGTTTTTT
TRBV5-4	TRBJ1-1	.	.	CASSLPGHLNTEAFF	TGTGCCAGCAGCTTACCGGGACATTTGAACACTGAAGCTTTCTTT
TRBV6-1	TRBJ2-7	.	once	CASSEAGRASYEQYF	TGTGCCAGCAGTGAAGCGGGCAGGGCTTCCTACGAGCAGTACTTC
TRBV7-9	TRBJ1-1	.	.	CASSIHRSSGNTEAFF	TGTGCCAGCAGCATCCACAGGAGTTCGGGGAACACTGAAGCTTTCTTT
TRBV30	TRBJ2-7	.	.	CASTVGHEQYF	TGTGCCTCGACGGTGGGCCACGAGCAGTACTTC
TRBV18	TRBJ2-2	.	.	CASSPRTGTSSTGELFF	TGTGCCAGCTCACCACGAACCGGGACAAGTAGCACCGGGGAGCTGTTTTTT
TRBV24-1	TRBJ2-3	.	.	CATSDLGRGGTDTQYF	TGTGCCACCAGTGATTTAGGCAGGGGAGGCACAGATACGCAGTATTTT
TRBV18	TRBJ2-5	.	once	CASSPGEGETQYF	TGTGCCAGCTCACCCGGGGAAGGAGAGACCCAGTACTTC
TRBV3-1/TRBV3-2	TRBJ1-2	.	.	CASQAGCGYTF	TGTGCCAGCCAAGCAGGGTGTGGCTACACCTTC
TRBV7-2	TRBJ1-4	TRBD1	.	CASSSSTGGRGKLFF	TGTGCCAGCAGCTCCTCGACAGGGGGTCGGGGAAAACTGTTTTTT
TRBV3-1/TRBV3-2	TRBJ1-2	.	once	CAGSQVITGTYGYTF	TGTGCCGGCAGCCAAGTTATCACAGGGACCTATGGCTACACCTTC
TRBV3-1/TRBV3-2	TRBJ2-7	TRBD1	.	CASSQFGDRAYEQYF	TGTGCCAGCAGCCAATTCGGGGACAGAGCCTACGAGCAGTACTTC
TRBV7-2	TRBJ1-5	TRBD1	.	CASSLVGQGTQPQHF	TGTGCCAGCAGCTTAGTGGGACAGGGGACCCAGCCCCAGCATTTT
TRBV6-5	TRBJ2-1	.	.	CASSLSQVANEQFF	TGTGCCAGCAGCTTATCACAGGTAGCCAATGAGCAGTTCTTC
TRBV9	TRBJ2-1	TRBD1	.	CASNRQGGNEQFF	TGTGCCAGCAACAGACAGGGGGGCAATGAGCAGTTCTTC
TRBV5-1	TRBJ1-2	TRBD1	.	CASSLAPGGEGGYTF	TGCGCCAGCAGCTTGGCCCCAGGGGGCGAGGGTGGCTACACCTTC
TRBV6-5	TRBJ1-2	.	.	CASSYRDDGYTF	TGTGCCAGCAGTTACCGGGATGATGGCTACACCTTC
TRBV30	TRBJ2-2	.	.	CAWSVGAGVNTGELFF	TGTGCCTGGAGTGTTGGGGCAGGGGTCAACACCGGGGAGCTGTTTTTT
TRBV5-1	TRBJ1-6	.	few	CASSLATADNSPLHF	TGCGCCAGCAGCTTGGCGACAGCAGACAATTCACCCCTCCACTTT
TRBV19	TRBJ2-7	TRBD1	.	CASSAGTGGIYEQYF	TGTGCCAGTAGTGCCGGGACAGGGGGCATCTACGAGCAGTACTTC
TRBV6-1	TRBJ2-7	.	.	CASSDRLEQYF	TGTGCCAGCAGTGACAGACTCGAGCAGTACTTC
TRBV24-1	TRBJ2-3	TRBD1	.	CATSQTGGGDTQYF	TGTGCCACCAGTCAGACAGGGGGGGGAGATACGCAGTATTTT
TRBV21-1	TRBJ1-5	.	.	CASSRSDMGAACNQPQHF	TGTGCCAGCAGCAGGAGTGATATGGGGGCGGCCTGCAATCAGCCCCAGCATTTT
TRBV7-2	TRBJ1-3	.	.	CASSLVAGYSGNTIYF	TGTGCCAGCAGCTTAGTCGCAGGCTACTCTGGAAACACCATATATTTT
TRBV4-1	TRBJ1-4	.	.	CASAPGARVLNEKLFF	TGCGCCAGCGCACCCGGAGCACGAGTCCTTAATGAAAAACTGTTTTTT
TRBV7-7	TRBJ2-1	TRBD1	.	CASSPGTGVVDEQFF	TGTGCCAGCAGCCCGGGGACAGGGGTCGTGGATGAGCAGTTCTTC
TRBV6-2/TRBV6-3	TRBJ2-7	.	.	CASSRDILYEQYF	TGTGCCAGCAGTCGAGACATATTATACGAGCAGTACTTC
TRBV6-6	TRBJ1-1	TRBD1	.	CASSTGTGWTEAFF	TGTGCCAGCAGCACCGGGACAGGGTGGACTGAAGCTTTCTTT
TRBV6-1	TRBJ1-5	TRBD1	.	CASSVATGYGVFSNQPQHF	TGTGCCAGCAGTGTTGCGACAGGGTACGGGGTATTCAGCAATCAGCCCCAGCATTTT
TRBV12-3/TRBV12-4	TRBJ2-1	.	.	CASSEQFAEQFF	TGTGCCAGCAGCGAACAGTTTGCTGAGCAGTTCTTC
TRBV5-1	TRBJ1-2	.	.	CASSLEPGVGNLANYGYTF	TGCGCCAGCAGCTTGGAACCCGGGGTCGGTAACCTCGCTAACTATGGCTACACCTTC
TRBV28	TRBJ1-4	.	.	CASSPPATNEKLFF	TGTGCCAGCAGCCCCCCGGCAACTAATGAAAAACTGTTTTTT
TRBV27	TRBJ1-1	.	once	CASSLSGTARGTEAFF	TGTGCCAGCAGTTTATCGGGGACTGCCCGAGGCACTGAAGCTTTCTTT